This TCR beta chain is drawn from a study of beta chain features in type 1 diabetes. Findings and caveats of the study: The naive, central memory and Treg TCRB repertoires showed an apparent similarity that was greater among patients than among healthy donors. VDJ junctions in type 1 diabetes patients carried more deletions and fewer insertions.

Trimming cost V 0 bases and J 8 bases; bases outside gene matches: 8. Germline lookup yields CDR1 LGHNA and CDR2 YSLEER. The CDR3 is made up of 17 amino acids. Details on this clone: Its antigen is currently unknown.

Of the isolated RNA, all was reverse transcribed, and so the sequenced material was expressed TCRB transcripts. The assay was immunoSEQ multiplex PCR, and TCRdb's table has in-frame clones only and misses some. The sample shows about 140,000 clones, 6.9% of them seen only once. The sequence came from a young woman in good health. The genes are TRBV4-3 and TRBJ2-4, with 12 bases identical to TRBD2. Sequenced: central memory CD4+ T cells from blood. CDR3 sequence: CASSQDELAGGRDIQYF. For the CDR3, the DNA is TGCGCCAGCAGCCAAGATGAGCTAGCGGGAGGGCGGGACATTCAGTACTTC.